This TCR beta chain was observed in a study of early T cells in non-severe SARS-CoV-2 infection. On the study more broadly: Sequencing of unsorted whole blood was done on bulk RNA, leaving chains unpaired. Regarding the study as a whole: Clonotype matching in VDJdb favored anti-spike CD8 responses and did not capture private and CD4 specificities.

From germline, CDR1 is SGHTA and CDR2 FQGTGA. Trimming removed 5 bases from V and 1 base from J, with 11 bases in between. The CDR3 runs 14 residues. Of note for this clonotype: As yet, its antigen is unknown.

Unique molecular identifiers (one per individual cDNA molecule) were attached. One entry per CDR3 protein results from TCRdb running MiXCR on the 5' RACE reads. Among some 71,000 distinct CDR3 sequences listed, more than 8% were seen once. The rearrangement links TRBV7-3 to TRBJ2-5; D is perhaps TRBD2 (5 bases). The source of this sequence is an adult who was a healthcare worker with PCR-confirmed SARS-CoV-2 infection or an uninfected control (not recorded which). The sample was whole blood, taken at baseline. The CDR3 region is CASSVLAGQETQYF. The CDR3 region has the DNA TGTGCCAGCAGCGTTCTGGCGGGCCAAGAGACCCAGTACTTC.